The 19 T cell receptor beta chains below all came from one sample that was sequenced in a study of shared clonotypes between healthy human individuals. Generated by immunoSEQ multiplex PCR, the TCRdb table keeps only in-frame clones and is missing some. The sample lists around 600,000 clones; roughly 95% were seen once. The naive CD8 fraction comprised CD45RO-negative cells positively selected for CCR7 and excluded terminally differentiated effector memory CD45RA+ cells. Sequencing was done on a sample of naive CD8+ T cells sorted from blood. The receptors derive from a woman in her 30s in good health.

The chain recombines TRBV5-4 with TRBJ2-1, with 8 positions matching TRBD2. Germline values: CDR1 SGHNT, CDR2 YYREEE (reference sequence). V trimming: 5 bases; J trimming: 7 bases; junction bases outside the gene matches: 2. The CDR3 length is 12 residues. This CDR3 reads CASSVAGNEQFF. The CDR3 region has the DNA TGTGCCAGCAGTGTAGCGGGAAATGAGCAGTTCTTC.

The chain links TRBV9 to TRBJ1-2, with D uncertain. The V and J ends lost 3 bases and 3 bases respectively, with 12 bases between them. This CDR3 region has 14 residues. Germline assignment: CDR1 SGDLS and CDR2 YYNGEE. CDR3 residues: CASSAGSLHYGYTF. The CDR3, as DNA: TGTGCCAGCAGCGCTGGGTCCCTACACTATGGCTACACCTTC.

This chain uses TRBV2 with TRBJ2-7, with 10 nucleotides matching TRBD1. CDR1 SNHLY and CDR2 FYNNEI come from the germline V gene. The CDR3 length is 16 residues. Germline trimming cut 0 bases from V and 4 bases from J; bases unmatched to any gene: 6. CDR3 protein: CASSEALLGQGYEQYF. The CDR3 nucleotides read TGTGCCAGCAGTGAAGCGCTTCTGGGACAGGGGTACGAGCAGTACTTC.

This clone was found once. The chain has TRBV28 and TRBJ2-1; TRBD2 agrees at 13 bases. Looked up from germline, CDR1 is MDHEN and CDR2 is SYDVKM. The CDR3 has 15 residues. V lost 4 bases and J lost 8; bases outside the gene matches: 5. The CDR3 loop reads CASSSRTSGSDEQFF. The DNA of the CDR3 is TGTGCCAGCAGTTCCCGGACTAGCGGGAGTGATGAGCAGTTCTTC.

The V and J genes are TRBV5-8 and TRBJ1-4; 7 nucleotides line up with TRBD1. The CDR3 sequence is 16 residues long. CDR1 and CDR2 (germline): SGHTS, YDEGEE. V shed 0 bases, J shed 8 bases, and the junction held 10 bases outside the gene matches. CDR3 sequence (DNA): TGTGCCAGCAGCTTGGCAGGTTGGGGGACAGCCGAAAAACTGTTTTTT. It specifies CASSLAGWGTAEKLFF.

V and J are TRBV10-3 and TRBJ1-2; D perhaps matches TRBD1 (5 bases). The V gene lost 7 bases and the J gene lost 2 bases, with 14 bases spanning the gap. From germline, CDR1 is ENHRY and CDR2 SYGVKD. This CDR3 region has 14 residues. The CDR3 loop is CAINSDRQNYGYTF. CDR3 DNA: TGTGCCATCAATTCTGACAGACAAAACTATGGCTACACCTTC.

J is TRBJ1-1 and V is TRBV15; TRBD1 might be the D (5 bases). The CDR3 has 14 residues. The V end was cut by 5 bases, the J end by 4 bases, with 14 bases between. Germline CDR1 is LNHNV and CDR2 is YYDKDF (reference sequence). The CDR3 sequence: CATSGQGSGTEAFF. CDR3 sequence (DNA): TGTGCCACCAGCGGTCAGGGCAGTGGCACTGAAGCTTTCTTT.

This chain joins TRBV7-8 and TRBJ2-1, with TRBD2 matching 10 bases. Germline V gene sequence: CDR1 SGHVS, CDR2 FQNEAQ. The junction had 10 bases not matched to a gene; V was cut back by 2 bases and J by 12 bases. The CDR3 consists of 15 residues. As DNA, the CDR3 is TGTGCCAGCAGCTTATGGGCTAGCGGGAGTATCGGGCAGTTCTTC. Its translation: CASSLWASGSIGQFF.

The rearrangement uses TRBV27 and TRBJ2-1; 8 bases are a match to TRBD2. Germline assignment: CDR1 MNHEY and CDR2 SMNVEV (reference sequence). After removal of 0 bases from V and 6 bases from J, the junction contained 7 bases not matched to a gene. There are 16 residues in the CDR3. For the CDR3, the DNA is TGTGCCAGCAGTTTATCGATCAGCGGGAGCTTCAATGAGCAGTTCTTC. Translation gives CASSLSISGSFNEQFF.

V gene TRBV29-1 combines with J gene TRBJ1-2; 7 positions match TRBD1. The CDR3 is made up of 11 amino acids. V shed 7 bases, J shed 3 bases, and the junction held 2 bases outside the gene matches. Looked up from germline, CDR1 is SQVTM and CDR2 is ANQGSEA. The CDR3 nucleotides are TGCAGCGCAGGGACAGACTATGGCTACACCTTC. This codes for CSAGTDYGYTF. Combining the CDR3 with reference TRBV29-1 and TRBJ1-2 gives the whole variable domain SAVISQKPSRDICQRGTSLTIQCQVDSQVTMMFWYRQQPGQSLTLIATANQGSEATYESGFVIDKFPISRPNLTFSTLTVSNMSPEDSSIYLCSAGTDYGYTFGSGTRLTVV.

The chain has TRBV13 and TRBJ2-3; 12 bases are a match to TRBD1. Germline V gene sequence: CDR1 PRHDT, CDR2 FYEKMQ (reference sequence). The CDR3 extends over 15 amino acids. The V and J ends lost 6 bases and 4 bases, in that order; junction bases with no gene match: 5. CDR3 sequence reads: CASRKGTGGPDTQYF. The CDR3 coding sequence is TGTGCCAGCAGGAAAGGGACAGGGGGCCCAGATACGCAGTATTTT.

The chain carries TRBV2 and TRBJ2-7; D is unresolved. CDR1 and CDR2 (germline): SNHLY, FYNNEI. This CDR3 spans 15 amino acids. The V end lost 6 bases, the J end lost 2 bases, and 17 bases lay between the germline ends. This CDR3 is CASREKRDNTYEQYF. DNA for the CDR3: TGTGCCAGCAGGGAAAAGCGTGATAACACCTACGAGCAGTACTTC.

The CDR3 region is CASSLGAATGELFF. DNA for the CDR3: TGTGCCAGCAGCTTAGGGGCGGCTACCGGGGAGCTGTTTTTT. The rearrangement uses TRBV11-2 and TRBJ2-2; D remains ambiguous. The germline V gene encodes CDR1 SGHAT and CDR2 FQNNGV. V dropped 1 base and J dropped 5 bases, with 8 bases sitting between them. This CDR3 contains 14 residues.

This chain uses TRBV25-1 with TRBJ2-5; the D gene is possibly TRBD2 (6 bases). Germline loops: CDR1 MGHDK, CDR2 SYGVNS. Trimming left V 1 base short and J 5 bases short, with 11 bases between. This CDR3 has 14 amino acids. The CDR3 sequence: CASSEFGGSETQYF. Written as DNA, the CDR3 is TGTGCCAGCAGTGAATTCGGGGGAAGCGAGACCCAGTACTTC.

The J gene is TRBJ1-1, the V gene TRBV11-2; D gene uncertain. The ends were cut back, 2 bases at V and 1 base at J, with 8 bases in the middle. The CDR3 contains 14 residues. The germline V gene encodes CDR1 SGHAT and CDR2 FQNNGV. The CDR3 here is CASSLQSSNTEAFF. The CDR3 coding sequence is TGTGCCAGCAGCTTACAGAGCTCGAACACTGAAGCTTTCTTT. Full variable domain (outside the CDR3, taken from reference TRBV11-2 and TRBJ1-1): EAGVAQSPRYKIIEKRQSVAFWCNPISGHATLYWYQQILGQGPKLLIQFQNNGVVDDSQLPKDRFSAERLKGVDSTLKIQPAKLEDSAVYLCASSLQSSNTEAFFGQGTRLTVV.

The V gene is TRBV27, the J gene TRBJ2-6; a weak D match, TRBD1 (6 bases). CDR1 is MNHEY and CDR2 is SMNVEV in the germline V gene (reference sequence). The CDR3 totals 18 residues. Trimming cost V 7 bases and J 0 bases, with 19 bases left between them. CDR3 bases: TGTGCCAGCAAAACGACGAGGACAGATAGCTCTGGGGCCAACGTCCTGACTTTC. It is translated as CASKTTRTDSSGANVLTF.

This chain links TRBV20-1 with TRBJ2-5; D unclear. Germline lookup yields CDR1 DFQATT and CDR2 SNEGSKA (reference sequence). V was trimmed by 0 bases and J by 4 bases, leaving 3 bases between them. The CDR3 loop spans 11 amino acids. CDR3 DNA sequence: TGCAGTGCTAGAGAAGTAGAGACCCAGTACTTC. This gives the protein CSAREVETQYF.

The chain employs TRBV25-1 and TRBJ2-1; TRBD2 aligns across 13 bases. The V gene's germline CDR1 is MGHDK and CDR2 SYGVNS. The V gene end was trimmed by 3 bases and the J gene end by 7 bases; junction bases not matched to a gene: 6. There are 16 residues in the CDR3. The DNA for the CDR3 is TGTGCCAGCAGTGATACCGGGACTAGCGGGATTAATGAGCAGTTCTTC. Amino acid sequence: CASSDTGTSGINEQFF. Full variable domain (remainder filled in from reference TRBV25-1 and TRBJ2-1): EADIYQTPRYLVIGTGKKITLECSQTMGHDKMYWYQQDPGMELHLIHYSYGVNSTEKGDLSSESTVSRIRTEHFPLTLESARPSHTSQYLCASSDTGTSGINEQFFGPGTRLTVL.

This clone was observed a single time. V is TRBV19 and J is TRBJ1-5; D gene unclear. V lost 6 bases and J 4 bases, leaving 13 bases between the germline ends. The CDR3 runs 14 residues. CDR1 LNHDA and CDR2 SQIVND come from the germline V gene (reference sequence). DNA for the CDR3: TGTGCCAGTAGCCCGAGGGCGTTTAATCAGCCCCAGCATTTT. As protein: CASSPRAFNQPQHF. Based on the CDR3 plus reference TRBV19 and TRBJ1-5, the full variable domain is DGGITQSPKYLFRKEGQNVTLSCEQNLNHDAMYWYRQDPGQGLRLIYYSQIVNDFQKGDIAEGYSVSREKKESFPLTVTSAQKNPTAFYLCASSPRAFNQPQHFGDGTRLSIL.